This is a list of T cell receptor beta chains from one sample in a study of blood T cell repertoires in COVID-19. Only in-frame clones appear in the TCRdb table, and some are missing; sequencing was by immunoSEQ multiplex PCR. The top ten clones hold about 12% of a sample with hundreds of thousands of clones, 70% to 90% of them seen once. Sequenced material: peripheral blood. These receptors originate from a woman under 30 who had recovered from COVID-19. Each CDR3 is given with its conserved first and last residue. D genes are given only for firm matches. Clone size appears in some rows only: once, few, many, or a class for an expanded clone.

D	size	V	J	DNA	CDR3
.	.	TRBV27	TRBJ2-3	TGTGCCAGCAGTTTAAGAAGAGGGTTCCCAGATACGCAGTATTTT	CASSLRRGFPDTQYF
.	once	TRBV18	TRBJ1-2	TGTGCCAGCTCACCACCAATTGTATTTGGCGCTGGTGCAGGTCATGGCTACACCTTC	CASSPPIVFGAGAGHGYTF
TRBD1	.	TRBV15	TRBJ1-1	TGTGCCACCAGCGGCGACAGGGTCACTGAAGCTTTCTTT	CATSGDRVTEAFF
TRBD1	.	TRBV27	TRBJ2-1	TGTGCCAGCAGTACTCAGGGGGATGAGCAGTTCTTC	CASSTQGDEQFF
.	.	TRBV6-5	TRBJ1-1	TGTGCCAGCCGCTACACAGGAAACACTGAAGCTTTCTTT	CASRYTGNTEAFF
TRBD2	.	TRBV3-1/TRBV3-2	TRBJ2-1	TGTGCCAGCAGCCAGCTAGCGGGGCTACACAATGAGCAGTTCTTC	CASSQLAGLHNEQFF
.	.	TRBV12-3/TRBV12-4	TRBJ1-5	TGTGCCAGCAGTTTATCAGGAAATCAGCCCCAGCATTTT	CASSLSGNQPQHF
.	.	TRBV3-1/TRBV3-2	TRBJ2-1	TGTGCCAGCAGCCCCAAGCGCCTTCGGCACAATGAGCAGTTCTTC	CASSPKRLRHNEQFF
TRBD1	.	TRBV6-1	TRBJ2-7	TGTGCCAGCAGTGAGACAGGGGGGACCTACGAGCAGTACTTC	CASSETGGTYEQYF
.	.	TRBV5-1	TRBJ1-3	TGCGCCAGCACCCCGGGAGGCTTATCTGGAAACACCATATATTTT	CASTPGGLSGNTIYF
TRBD1	.	TRBV27	TRBJ2-2	TGTGCCAGCAGTTTTGTGGACAGGGGCACCGGGGAGCTGTTTTTT	CASSFVDRGTGELFF
.	.	TRBV30	TRBJ1-2	TGTGCCTGGAGTCCCGGGACTTCTGGCTACACCTTC	CAWSPGTSGYTF
TRBD1	once	TRBV7-2	TRBJ1-4	TGTGCCAGCAGCAACTTCGGACAGGGAAATGAAAAACTGTTTTTT	CASSNFGQGNEKLFF